These 6 T cell receptor beta chains were sequenced from one sample in a study of shared clonotypes between healthy human individuals. Method: immunoSEQ multiplex PCR; TCRdb's copy keeps in-frame clones and lacks some. The data show approximately 2,000,000 clones, just under 95% seen once. Sequencing was carried out using naive CD4+ T cells from PBMCs. Subset of the sample: CD45RA+ positively selected. The receptors here all came from a man in his late teens or twenties in good health. Some clones in this sample may be carry-over from other donors' samples.

This clone was found once. This chain joins TRBV27 and TRBJ2-3; 9 positions match TRBD2. In germline, CDR1 is MNHEY, CDR2 SMNVEV (reference sequence). The CDR3 loop spans 16 amino acids. The trim removed 3 bases at V and 8 bases at J, leaving 12 bases unmatched. CDR3: CASSLYAGGNLRTQYF. The CDR3 bases are TGTGCCAGCAGTTTGTATGCGGGAGGGAATCTTCGTACGCAGTATTTT.

This chain joins TRBV27 and TRBJ2-7; the D gene is possibly TRBD2 (6 bases). The germline V gene has CDR1 MNHEY and CDR2 SMNVEV (reference sequence). Deletions cut 2 bases from V and 5 bases from J, with 22 bases between. CDR3 length: 17 residues. The CDR3 DNA follows: TGTGCCAGCAGTTTAGGATCACGTGGCGGGAATTTCCACGAGCAGTACTTC. This encodes CASSLGSRGGNFHEQYF.

On this clone itself: Other DNA sequences of this sample code for an identical CDR3. This chain links TRBV7-3 with TRBJ2-3; tentatively, D is TRBD2 (7 bases). Germline V lookup: CDR1 SGHTA, CDR2 FQGTGA. The CDR3 loop spans 14 amino acids. Trimming cost V 5 bases and J 1 base, with 10 bases left between them. This CDR3 reads CASSGGGGTDTQYF. In DNA form, the CDR3 reads TGTGCCAGCAGCGGAGGGGGGGGCACAGATACGCAGTATTTT.

The CDR3 region is CASGRGRGPESNEQFF. The DNA of the CDR3 is TGTGCTAGTGGTCGAGGCCGGGGACCAGAGAGCAATGAGCAGTTCTTC. The chain uses TRBV12-5 and TRBJ2-1; perhaps D is TRBD1 or TRBD2 (5 bases each). V was shortened by 5 bases and J by 6 bases, with 20 bases between the two germline ends. The CDR3 runs to 16 residues. Germline CDR1 is LGHNT and CDR2 is FRNRAP.

This rearrangement joins TRBV6-5 to TRBJ1-1, with 9 bases lining up with TRBD1. V lost 6 bases, J lost 4 bases, and 9 bases stayed unmatched. The CDR3 sequence is 15 residues long. The germline CDR1 and CDR2 sequences are MNHEY and SVGAGI. CDR3 coding DNA: TGTGCCAGCAGCGGCCGACAGGGGGTAAGCACTGAAGCTTTCTTT. This gives the protein CASSGRQGVSTEAFF.

This chain uses TRBV21-1 with TRBJ1-4; the table's D gene call, TRBD1, was not cross checked with the DNA. TRBV21-1 is assigned pseudogene status. The CDR3 contains 16 residues. DNA for the CDR3: TGTGCCAGCAGCAAAGTAGGCAGGCCAACTAATGAAAAACTGTTTTTT. It yields the protein CASSKVGRPTNEKLFF.